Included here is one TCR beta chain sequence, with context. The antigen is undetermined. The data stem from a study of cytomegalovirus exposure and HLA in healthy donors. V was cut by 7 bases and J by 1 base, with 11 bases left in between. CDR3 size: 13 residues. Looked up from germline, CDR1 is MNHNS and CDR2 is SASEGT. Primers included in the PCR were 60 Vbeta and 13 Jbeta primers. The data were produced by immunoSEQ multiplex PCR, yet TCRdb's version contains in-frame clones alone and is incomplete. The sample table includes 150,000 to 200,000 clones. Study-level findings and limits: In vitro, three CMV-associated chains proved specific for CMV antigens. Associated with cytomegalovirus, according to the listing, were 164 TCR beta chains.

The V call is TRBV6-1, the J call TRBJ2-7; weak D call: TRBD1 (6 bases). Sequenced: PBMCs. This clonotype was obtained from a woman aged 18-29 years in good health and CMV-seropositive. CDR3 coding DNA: TGTGCCAGCACTAGGACAGCATCCTACGAGCAGTACTTC. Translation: CASTRTASYEQYF.